The 25 T cell receptor beta chains below all came from one sample that was sequenced in a study of Ad26.COV2.S vaccination and SARS-CoV-2 variants. TCRdb keeps only in-frame clones here, not all; method: immunoSEQ multiplex PCR. Of approximately 300,000 clones listed, 85% were seen once; the top ten hold 2% to 2.5%. Treatment noted: about 20 received Ad26.COV2.S at low or high dose, single or two shots; about 5 received placebo; per-sample allocation not given. Specimens were obtained on day 63 following the first vaccine or placebo injection. The sample here was peripheral blood, taken in a trial of Ad26.COV2.S vaccine versus placebo. The receptors come from a person between 18 and 65 years old who received the Ad26.COV2.S COVID-19 vaccine or a placebo.

The V and J genes are TRBV11-2 and TRBJ2-7, with a weak D call TRBD1 (7 bases). Germline V gene data show CDR1 as SGHAT and CDR2 as FQNNGV. CDR3 length equals 18 residues. Trimming took 0 bases from V and 0 from J, leaving 18 bases between them. In nucleotides, the CDR3 is TGTGCCAGCAGCTTAGAATCTGCAGGGGGGCCCAACTCCTACGAGCAGTACTTC. Its protein product is CASSLESAGGPNSYEQYF.

The chain recombines TRBV28 with TRBJ2-3; 7 bases agree with TRBD1. Trimming cost V 4 bases and J 0 bases; bases outside gene matches: 13. The length of the CDR3 is 18 residues. Germline CDR1 is MDHEN and CDR2 is SYDVKM. This CDR3 is CASSSRQGIVPSTDTQYF. The CDR3 region has the DNA TGTGCCAGCAGTTCGCGACAGGGTATAGTTCCAAGCACAGATACGCAGTATTTT.

This clone was detected only once. V and J are TRBV5-4 and TRBJ2-6, with a tentative D call TRBD2 (7 bases). CDR3 length: 17 amino acids. The V and J ends lost 1 base and 2 bases respectively, with 13 bases between them. Germline V lookup: CDR1 SGHNT, CDR2 YYREEE (reference sequence). DNA of the CDR3: TGTGCCAGCAGCTTGATGGGGGGGCTGCCTGGGGCCAACGTCCTGACTTTC. It yields the protein CASSLMGGLPGANVLTF.

CDR3: CASSLVSPGLAGVETQYF. DNA for the CDR3: TGTGCCAGCAGCTTGGTATCCCCCGGACTAGCGGGGGTAGAGACCCAGTACTTC. The chain combines TRBV5-8 with TRBJ2-5; 13 nucleotides match TRBD2. Germline V gene sequence: CDR1 SGHTS, CDR2 YDEGEE. This CDR3 has 18 amino acids. V trimming: 0 bases; J trimming: 4 bases; junction bases outside the gene matches: 9.

The chain employs TRBV3-1 (or the pseudogene TRBV3-2) and TRBJ2-7; 7 bases are shared with TRBD2. This CDR3 region has 15 residues. Trimming cost V 8 bases and J 7 bases; bases outside gene matches: 17. CDR1 is LGHDT and CDR2 is YNNKEL in the germline V gene (reference sequence). Written as DNA, the CDR3 is TGTGCCAGCGGTCCCTCCTTCGGCGGGGGTGGAGAGCAGTACTTC. Its protein product is CASGPSFGGGGEQYF.

The V and J genes are TRBV28 and TRBJ2-7; a possible D gene is TRBD1 (6 bases). The germline gives CDR1 MDHEN, CDR2 SYDVKM. The CDR3 length is 12 residues. The V and J ends lost 5 bases and 10 bases respectively, with 15 bases between them. CDR3 protein: CASSNRPGHQYF. CDR3 coding DNA: TGTGCCAGCAGTAACCGACCGGGACATCAGTACTTC.

The genes are TRBV27 and TRBJ2-7; D remains unclear. Germline-derived CDR1 and CDR2 are MNHEY and SMNVEV (reference sequence). V was cut by 3 bases and J by 4 bases, with 7 bases left in between. This CDR3 is built from 12 residues. CDR3 protein: CASSFRNYEQYF. CDR3 nucleotides: TGTGCCAGCAGTTTTAGGAATTACGAGCAGTACTTC.

This chain joins TRBV29-1 and TRBJ2-3; 11 bases map to TRBD1. Germline-derived CDR1 and CDR2 are SQVTM and ANQGSEA. The CDR3 has 15 residues. CDR3 residues: CTTKGGQGDTDTQYF. The CDR3 DNA follows: TGCACCACGAAAGGGGGACAGGGGGATACAGATACGCAGTATTTT.

The chain is built from TRBV4-1 and TRBJ1-2, with D unresolved. Trimming took 1 base from V and 6 from J, leaving 6 bases between them. CDR1 and CDR2 (germline): MGHRA, YSYEKL. This CDR3 is 12 amino acids long. CDR3 in DNA: TGCGCCAGCAGCCAAGGAGGGCATGGCTACACCTTC. Amino acid sequence: CASSQGGHGYTF.

This chain joins TRBV5-6 and TRBJ2-5; TRBD1 matches at 8 bases. With V trimmed by 4 bases and J by 5 bases, 16 bases remained unmatched. There are 17 residues in the CDR3. Germline CDR1 and CDR2: SGHDT and YYEEEE. The CDR3 DNA follows: TGTGCCAGCAGCGTTGGGCGACAGGGGATCGTTAGGGAGACCCAGTACTTC. Its protein product is CASSVGRQGIVRETQYF.

The gene calls are TRBV5-4 and TRBJ1-2; maybe TRBD1 (6 bases). Germline CDR1 SGHNT, CDR2 YYREEE (reference sequence). CDR3 length: 14 amino acids. V was clipped by 3 bases and J by 4 bases, with 13 bases between them. The CDR3 sequence: CASSSKGEVYGYTF. Here the CDR3 DNA reads TGTGCCAGCAGCTCCAAGGGGGAGGTCTATGGCTACACCTTC.

J is TRBJ2-2 and V is TRBV12-3 or TRBV12-4; D unresolved. This CDR3 region has 12 residues. V lost 7 bases, J lost 7 bases, and 10 bases lay in between. In DNA form, the CDR3 reads TGTGCCAGCAAACCGGGCGGCGGGGAGCTGTTTTTT. Its translation is CASKPGGGELFF.

The V and J genes are TRBV7-9 and TRBJ1-4; D might be TRBD1 (6 bases). V was shortened by 4 bases and J by 2 bases, with 11 bases between the two germline ends. Germline loops: CDR1 SEHNR, CDR2 FQNEAQ (reference sequence). The CDR3 runs to 15 residues. CDR3 bases: TGTGCCAGCAGCTCCCTACAGGGCACTAATGAAAAACTGTTTTTT. Translation: CASSSLQGTNEKLFF. The complete variable domain, with remaining parts taken from reference TRBV7-9 and TRBJ1-4, reads DTGVSQNPRHKITKRGQNVTFRCDPISEHNRLYWYRQTLGQGPEFLTYFQNEAQLEKSRLLSDRFSAERPKGSFSTLEIQRTEQGDSAMYLCASSSLQGTNEKLFFGSGTQLSVL.

J is TRBJ2-1 and V is TRBV7-3; 9 bases line up with TRBD2. This CDR3 contains 14 residues. Germline-derived CDR1 and CDR2 are SGHTA and FQGTGA. Unmatched junction bases numbered 9, after V lost 5 bases and J lost 10 bases. CDR3 DNA: TGTGCCAGCAGCCCCTCGGGACTAGCCCAGGAGCAGTTCTTC. Its protein product is CASSPSGLAQEQFF.

This sequence joins TRBV28 and TRBJ1-5; 9 positions agree with TRBD1. V dropped 8 bases and J dropped 7; count of bases not matched to a gene: 9. The CDR3 is 14 residues long. CDR1 and CDR2 from the germline V gene are MDHEN and SYDVKM. The CDR3 nucleotides read TGTGCCAGCGCTACAGGGGGCCCGGTACAGCCCCAGCATTTT. Amino acids: CASATGGPVQPQHF.

The rearrangement joins TRBV19 to TRBJ1-5; 10 nucleotides align to TRBD1. V lost 5 bases to trimming and J lost 5 bases; unmatched junction nucleotides: 3. This CDR3 comprises 14 residues. Germline CDR1 reads LNHDA; CDR2 reads SQIVND (reference sequence). In DNA form, the CDR3 reads TGTGCCAGTAGTGCGACAGGGGGCCATCAGCCCCAGCATTTT. Protein sequence: CASSATGGHQPQHF.

The rearrangement links TRBV10-3 to TRBJ2-1, with 7 bases identical to TRBD2. Per the germline V gene, CDR1 is ENHRY and CDR2 is SYGVKD. The length of the CDR3 is 14 residues. The junction had 7 bases not matched to a gene; V was cut back by 11 bases and J by 0 bases. Here the CDR3 reads CASQRGSSYNEQFF. For the CDR3, the DNA is TGTGCCTCACAGCGGGGTAGCTCCTACAATGAGCAGTTCTTC.

This chain links TRBV14 with TRBJ2-7; no clear D gene. Germline lookup yields CDR1 SGHDN and CDR2 FVKESK. The V end lost 1 base, the J end lost 2 bases, and 12 bases lay between the germline ends. CDR3 size: 15 residues. CDR3 sequence (DNA): TGTGCCAGCAGCCAAGTTGCTGACGGAGCCTACGAGCAGTACTTC. It encodes CASSQVADGAYEQYF. Filled out from reference TRBV14 and TRBJ2-7, the complete variable domain reads EAGVTQFPSHSVIEKGQTVTLRCDPISGHDNLYWYRRVMGKEIKFLLHFVKESKQDESGMPNNRFLAERTGGTYSTLKVQPAELEDSGVYFCASSQVADGAYEQYFGPGTRLTVT.

This clone was picked up a small number of times. CDR3 in amino acids: CASSYQCHGTRDYEQYF. CDR3 DNA: TGTGCCAGCAGTTACCAATGTCACGGGACTCGGGATTACGAGCAGTACTTC. The genes are TRBV6-7 and TRBJ2-7, with a weak D call TRBD2 (6 bases). TRBV6-7 is designated an ORF whose function remains uncertain. Trimming removed 2 bases from V and 4 bases from J, with 21 bases in between. This CDR3 has 17 amino acids.

The chain joins TRBV11-2 to TRBJ2-1; unclear D gene. The CDR3 extends over 16 amino acids. Trimming pared 2 bases from V and 1 base from J, leaving 12 bases between. CDR1 is SGHAT, CDR2 FQNNGV, per germline. CDR3 in amino acids: CASSLFTPTSYNEQFF. The CDR3 region has the DNA TGTGCCAGCAGCTTATTCACCCCTACTTCCTACAATGAGCAGTTCTTC.

The V call is TRBV10-3, the J call TRBJ2-7; no clear D. The CDR3 sequence is 14 residues long. Trimming took off 4 bases at V and 1 base at J, with 11 bases between the two ends. Germline CDR1 reads ENHRY; CDR2 reads SYGVKD. CDR3: CAISGNRSSYEQYF. The CDR3 region has the DNA TGTGCCATCAGTGGTAACAGATCATCCTACGAGCAGTACTTC.

V gene TRBV6-1 combines with J gene TRBJ2-1; D possibly corresponds to TRBD2 (6 bases). CDR1 MNHNS and CDR2 SASEGT come from the germline V gene. This CDR3 contains 16 residues. Trimming took off 4 bases at V and 5 bases at J, with 18 bases between the two ends. The CDR3 region has the DNA TGTGCCAGCAGTGGCCCCCGGAGGGGATATAACAATGAGCAGTTCTTC. Its protein is CASSGPRRGYNNEQFF.

The V gene is TRBV19, the J gene TRBJ1-3, with D maybe TRBD1 (5 bases). CDR1 is LNHDA, CDR2 SQIVND, per germline (reference sequence). This CDR3 is 13 amino acids long. V was shortened by 7 bases and J by 2 bases, with 9 bases between the two germline ends. The CDR3 is CASMGGAGNTIYF. The CDR3 DNA sequence: TGTGCCAGTATGGGAGGGGCTGGAAACACCATATATTTT. Together with reference TRBV19 and TRBJ1-3, the CDR3 gives the full variable domain: DGGITQSPKYLFRKEGQNVTLSCEQNLNHDAMYWYRQDPGQGLRLIYYSQIVNDFQKGDIAEGYSVSREKKESFPLTVTSAQKNPTAFYLCASMGGAGNTIYFGEGSWLTVV.

The chain combines TRBV7-6 with TRBJ2-2; no firm D call. Trimming shortened V by 1 base and J by 6 bases, and 12 bases separated the two germline ends. Germline CDR1 and CDR2: SGHVS and FNYEAQ. The length of the CDR3 is 15 residues. CDR3 amino acids: CASSLVDTSAGELFF. In DNA form, the CDR3 reads TGTGCCAGCAGCTTAGTAGACACCTCTGCCGGGGAGCTGTTTTTT. Drawing the rest from reference TRBV7-6 and TRBJ2-2, the complete variable domain is GAGVSQSPRYKVTKRGQDVALRCDPISGHVSLYWYRQALGQGPEFLTYFNYEAQQDKSGLPNDRFSAERPEGSISTLTIQRTEQRDSAMYRCASSLVDTSAGELFFGEGSRLTVL.

V and J are TRBV7-9 and TRBJ1-2, with 9 bases lining up with TRBD1. In germline, CDR1 is SEHNR, CDR2 FQNEAQ (reference sequence). The length of the CDR3 is 16 residues. The J segment lost 3 bases and the V segment lost 5 bases, leaving 10 bases of the junction unmatched. CDR3 nucleotide sequence: TGTGCCAGCAGCCCGCGGACAGGGGCTGAAGACTATGGCTACACCTTC. It translates to CASSPRTGAEDYGYTF.